This entry features one TCR beta chain sequence. The CDR3 loop spans 13 amino acids. V was cut by 3 bases and J by 3 bases, with 6 bases left in between. The authors reverse transcribed roughly 0.5 to 1 ug RNA with random hexamers. In TCRdb, the immunoSEQ multiplex PCR reads were re-called with MiXCR into one record per CDR3 protein. This sample has about 180,000 distinct CDR3 sequences; about 94% occur once, and the top ten carry around 0.094%. This sample is drawn from a study of CD8 T cells in Susac syndrome. Recently defined diagnostic criteria classed the Susac syndrome patients as definite or probable.

The chain joins TRBV12-3 or TRBV12-4 to TRBJ2-1; no reliable D call. This sequence originates from a human donor with Susac syndrome. The specimen sequenced was CD4+ T cells from PBMCs. Here the CDR3 reads CASSLKSYNEQFF. In nucleotides, the CDR3 is TGTGCCAGCAGTTTGAAGAGCTACAATGAGCAGTTCTTC.